The entry below describes one T cell receptor beta chain. The sample comes from a study of blood T cell repertoires in COVID-19. Study as a whole: Sources were T cells, B-cell-depleted T cells, or PBMCs; the material itself was cDNA or gDNA.

The V end lost 10 bases, the J end lost 5 bases, and 12 bases lay between the germline ends. The CDR3 length is 12 residues. CDR1 is SEHNR and CDR2 is FQNEAQ in the germline V gene (reference sequence). Measured with immunoSEQ multiplex PCR; TCRdb has only the in-frame clones, and not every one. This sample has 40,000 to 55,000 clones, with 88% found just once. Material for sequencing was peripheral blood. This receptor was identified in a man aged 45-60 years with active COVID-19. The chain has TRBV7-9 and TRBJ1-5; D is uncertain. CDR3 sequence: CAIKDGDQPQHF. The CDR3 bases are TGTGCCATCAAAGACGGGGATCAGCCCCAGCATTTT.